Listed here is a single TCR beta chain. This entry belongs to a study of blood T cell repertoires in COVID-19. Profiled with immunoSEQ multiplex PCR; TCRdb holds only in-frame clones, not every one. The sample has a few hundred thousand clones; nearly 90% are singletons. The germline V gene encodes CDR1 MNHNS and CDR2 SASEGT. Trimming removed 3 bases at V and 4 bases at J, with 10 bases between. The CDR3 runs to 13 residues. The receptor was derived from a woman aged 55-70 years who had recovered from COVID-19. The specimen was PBMCs or T cells enriched from blood (not recorded which). This chain links TRBV6-1 with TRBJ2-7; D gene ambiguous. The CDR3 region is CASSDVTRYEQYF. The CDR3 nucleotides are TGTGCCAGCAGTGATGTCACAAGATACGAGCAGTACTTC.